The 30 T cell receptor beta chains in this list originate from one sample, sequenced in a study of shared T cell receptors in the human thymus. Measured with immunoSEQ multiplex PCR; TCRdb has only the in-frame clones, and not every one. Counted here are 650,000 to 950,000 clones, approximately 85% occurring once; the ten biggest clones make up about 0.011%. The same specimen was also included in a second study, on human thymus T cells.

Source material: thymocytes. These receptors all stem from a girl under three years old with a congenital heart defect.

The rearrangement links TRBV7-9 to TRBJ1-2; 7 nucleotides agree with TRBD1. This CDR3 is built from 14 residues. V shed 2 bases, J shed 5 bases, and the junction held 5 bases outside the gene matches. The germline CDR1 and CDR2 sequences are SEHNR and FQNEAQ (reference sequence). CDR3 protein: CASSLLGRGYGYTF. CDR3 coding DNA: TGTGCCAGCAGCTTACTTGGCAGGGGGTATGGCTACACCTTC.

The chain recombines TRBV18 with TRBJ2-7; 7 bases align to TRBD1. This CDR3 has 15 amino acids. The V gene's germline CDR1 is KGHSH and CDR2 LQKENI. J was trimmed by 3 bases and V by 4 bases; bases with no gene match: 9. CDR3 amino acids: CASSLTDRSYYEQYF. The DNA for the CDR3 is TGTGCCAGCTCACTGACGGACAGGTCGTACTACGAGCAGTACTTC.

The V and J genes are TRBV11-2 and TRBJ2-3; 10 positions agree with TRBD2. Per the germline V gene, CDR1 is SGHAT and CDR2 is FQNNGV. This CDR3 contains 16 residues. The junction had 7 bases not matched to a gene; V was cut back by 2 bases and J by 5 bases. CDR3 sequence: CASSLIPGTSVDTQYF. In DNA, the CDR3 is TGTGCCAGCAGCTTAATCCCCGGGACTAGCGTAGATACGCAGTATTTT. The variable domain in full, completed from reference TRBV11-2 and TRBJ2-3, reads EAGVAQSPRYKIIEKRQSVAFWCNPISGHATLYWYQQILGQGPKLLIQFQNNGVVDDSQLPKDRFSAERLKGVDSTLKIQPAKLEDSAVYLCASSLIPGTSVDTQYFGPGTRLTVL.

This chain uses TRBV28 with TRBJ2-1; 10 nucleotides line up with TRBD1. Looked up from germline, CDR1 is MDHEN and CDR2 is SYDVKM. The trim removed 2 bases at V and 0 bases at J, leaving 4 bases unmatched. The CDR3 extends over 17 amino acids. The CDR3 reads CASSLERDRGSYNEQFF. CDR3 coding DNA: TGTGCCAGCAGTTTAGAGAGGGACAGGGGCTCCTACAATGAGCAGTTCTTC.

The rearrangement links TRBV9 to TRBJ1-4, with a possible D match to TRBD1 (6 bases). V shed 4 bases and J shed 8 bases, with 21 bases lying between them. The CDR3 length is 16 residues. Germline CDR1 SGDLS, CDR2 YYNGEE. CDR3 sequence: CASSTHEGQRLEKLFF. The CDR3, as DNA: TGTGCCAGCAGCACCCACGAAGGACAGAGGTTGGAAAAACTGTTTTTT.

This clone was recorded once. This chain connects TRBV7-8 to TRBJ1-3, with a tentative D call TRBD1 (6 bases). V lost 3 bases and J 7 bases, leaving 22 bases between the germline ends. There are 17 residues in the CDR3. Germline assignment: CDR1 SGHVS and CDR2 FQNEAQ. CDR3 sequence reads: CASSFGRVQGPGNTIYF. The CDR3 DNA sequence: TGTGCCAGCAGCTTCGGGCGGGTACAGGGCCCAGGGAACACCATATATTTT.

The J gene is TRBJ2-3, the V gene TRBV27; the D gene is possibly TRBD2 (7 bases). CDR1 and CDR2 from the germline V gene are MNHEY and SMNVEV (reference sequence). CDR3 size: 16 residues. V shed 5 bases and J shed 2 bases, with 17 bases lying between them. This CDR3 reads CASSPRGASPTDTQYF. The CDR3 DNA sequence: TGTGCCAGCAGTCCTCGGGGGGCTTCACCCACAGATACGCAGTATTTT.

The rearrangement joins TRBV7-2 to TRBJ2-5, with 7 bases matching TRBD2. Trimming took 1 base from V and 5 from J; bases not matched to a gene: 13. CDR3 length: 17 residues. Per the germline V gene, CDR1 is SGHTA and CDR2 is FQGNSA. The CDR3, as DNA: TGTGCCAGCAGCTTAGTTGGGAGGGGTGGGCTTGGGGAGACCCAGTACTTC. Protein product: CASSLVGRGGLGETQYF.

J is TRBJ2-3 and V is TRBV27; 12 positions match TRBD1. CDR1 is MNHEY, CDR2 SMNVEV, per germline (reference sequence). CDR3 length: 19 amino acids. V shed 7 bases and J 4 bases; nucleotides not matched to a gene: 18. The CDR3 DNA is TGTGCCAGCACCCCAACCGGGACAGGGGGCCGTGTAACCTCAGATACGCAGTATTTT. Its translation is CASTPTGTGGRVTSDTQYF.

The chain uses TRBV15 and TRBJ1-1; TRBD1 is a possible D gene (5 bases). This CDR3 region has 11 residues. Germline assignment: CDR1 LNHNV and CDR2 YYDKDF (reference sequence). V gave up 1 base and J gave up 8 bases, with 5 bases separating them. CDR3 in amino acids: CATSRGGEAFF. The CDR3 nucleotides are TGTGCCACCAGCAGAGGGGGCGAAGCTTTCTTT.

CDR3 coding DNA: TGTGCCAGCAGCTTCGAATCGCCCGGGACAGGATCCTACGAGCAGTACTTC. It yields the protein CASSFESPGTGSYEQYF. V usage is TRBV7-4 and J usage is TRBJ2-7, with 8 bases aligning to TRBD1. V lost 3 bases to trimming and J lost 1 base; unmatched junction nucleotides: 11. The CDR3 is 17 residues long. CDR1 and CDR2 from the germline V gene are SGHVT and SQSDAQ.

The J gene is TRBJ1-2, the V gene TRBV19; 7 bases line up with TRBD1. Germline V lookup: CDR1 LNHDA, CDR2 SQIVND (reference sequence). The ends lost 3 bases at V and 6 bases at J; junction bases unmatched: 4. The CDR3 is made up of 13 amino acids. CDR3 DNA: TGTGCCAGTAGTATCGACAGGGAAGATGGCTACACCTTC. It encodes CASSIDREDGYTF.

The CDR3 DNA follows: TGTGCCAGCAGCAGTAGCGGGAGCCTTCACAATGAGCAGTTCTTC. Its protein is CASSSSGSLHNEQFF. J is TRBJ2-1 and V is TRBV9; 9 bases are shared with TRBD2. J gave up 5 bases and V 4 bases, and 7 bases lay outside the gene matches. From germline, CDR1 is SGDLS and CDR2 YYNGEE. The CDR3 sequence is 15 residues long.

The genes are TRBV25-1 and TRBJ1-1; 9 bases line up with TRBD1. The CDR3 spans 16 residues. J lost 4 bases, V lost 5 bases, and 11 bases had no gene match. Germline V gene sequence: CDR1 MGHDK, CDR2 SYGVNS. This CDR3 is CASSSTRDRVGTEAFF. The CDR3 region has the DNA TGTGCCAGCAGTTCAACCCGGGACAGGGTGGGCACTGAAGCTTTCTTT.

This chain joins TRBV27 and TRBJ2-7; 10 nucleotides line up with TRBD2. Germline V CDR1 and CDR2: MNHEY, SMNVEV (reference sequence). The V and J ends lost 1 base and 1 base, in that order; junction bases with no gene match: 16. The CDR3 loop spans 20 amino acids. The CDR3 sequence is CASSLLGQGDSGGTSYEQYF. CDR3 DNA sequence: TGTGCCAGCAGTTTATTAGGACAGGGTGATAGCGGGGGGACGTCCTACGAGCAGTACTTC.

The chain links TRBV19 to TRBJ2-5, with TRBD2 as a possible D gene (5 bases). The germline gives CDR1 LNHDA, CDR2 SQIVND (reference sequence). The CDR3 runs to 13 residues. V dropped 3 bases and J dropped 4 bases, with 9 bases sitting between them. The CDR3 is CASSIGRGETQYF. The CDR3 region has the DNA TGTGCCAGTAGTATCGGTCGGGGAGAGACCCAGTACTTC.

The chain carries TRBV27 and TRBJ1-4; weak D call: TRBD1 (5 bases). The CDR3 covers 13 residues. Between the trimmed V and J ends, which lost 4 bases and 6 bases, there was a span of 9 bases. Germline V gives CDR1 MNHEY, CDR2 SMNVEV (reference sequence). The CDR3 here is CASSSRVYEKLFF. Here the CDR3 DNA reads TGTGCCAGCAGTTCCAGGGTATATGAAAAACTGTTTTTT.

The chain recombines TRBV9 with TRBJ2-3, with 12 bases aligning to TRBD2. The germline gives CDR1 SGDLS, CDR2 YYNGEE. The CDR3 spans 16 residues. Trimming took 3 bases from V and 2 from J; bases not matched to a gene: 4. This CDR3 is CASSGLAGANTDTQYF. CDR3 in DNA: TGTGCCAGCAGCGGACTAGCGGGGGCGAACACAGATACGCAGTATTTT.

The rearrangement joins TRBV12-5 to TRBJ1-2; maybe TRBD1 (5 bases). This CDR3 is 16 amino acids long. V lost 2 bases and J lost 1, with 14 bases in between. Germline assignment: CDR1 LGHNT and CDR2 FRNRAP. Written as DNA, the CDR3 is TGTGCTAGTGGTTTGAACGAGACAGAGGTTAACTATGGCTACACCTTC. Protein sequence: CASGLNETEVNYGYTF. Combining the CDR3 with reference TRBV12-5 and TRBJ1-2 gives the whole variable domain DARVTQTPRHKVTEMGQEVTMRCQPILGHNTVFWYRQTMMQGLELLAYFRNRAPLDDSGMPKDRFSAEMPDATLATLKIQPSEPRDSAVYFCASGLNETEVNYGYTFGSGTRLTVV.

The V and J genes are TRBV14 and TRBJ1-1, with D unclear. The V and J ends lost 0 bases and 2 bases respectively, with 7 bases between them. The germline gives CDR1 SGHDN, CDR2 FVKESK. The CDR3 is 14 amino acids. The CDR3 DNA follows: TGTGCCAGCAGCCAAGATAGCGGTAACACTGAAGCTTTCTTT. Protein product: CASSQDSGNTEAFF. Based on the CDR3 plus reference TRBV14 and TRBJ1-1, the full variable domain is EAGVTQFPSHSVIEKGQTVTLRCDPISGHDNLYWYRRVMGKEIKFLLHFVKESKQDESGMPNNRFLAERTGGTYSTLKVQPAELEDSGVYFCASSQDSGNTEAFFGQGTRLTVV.

This rearrangement joins TRBV20-1 to TRBJ2-1, with D possibly TRBD2 on 6 matching bases. The germline V gene encodes CDR1 DFQATT and CDR2 SNEGSKA (reference sequence). The CDR3 sequence is 10 residues long. The germline V and J ends were trimmed by 6 bases and 14 bases, with 14 bases remaining between them. Written as DNA, the CDR3 is TGCAGTGCCCTGGAGGGGCGGGAGTTCTTC. Its translation: CSALEGREFF.

V usage is TRBV12-1 and J usage is TRBJ1-6. TRBV12-1 is flagged as a pseudogene. The length of the CDR3 is 17 residues. The CDR3 region is CASSPGEECSGNSPLHF. In DNA form, the CDR3 reads TGTGCCAGCAGCCCCGGTGAGGAGTGCTCTGGGAATTCACCCCTCCACTTT.

This rearrangement joins TRBV5-1 to TRBJ1-1, with a possible D match to TRBD1 (6 bases). V lost 2 bases and J 0 bases, leaving 17 bases between the germline ends. The CDR3 runs to 17 residues. Germline V gives CDR1 SGHRS, CDR2 YFSETQ. DNA for the CDR3: TGCGCCAGCAGCTTATCCCGGACAGAAATAATGAACACTGAAGCTTTCTTT. It yields the protein CASSLSRTEIMNTEAFF.

The rearrangement joins TRBV19 to TRBJ2-4; D perhaps matches TRBD2 (7 bases). V gave up 7 bases and J gave up 6 bases, with 16 bases separating them. The CDR3 consists of 14 residues. Per the germline V gene, CDR1 is LNHDA and CDR2 is SQIVND (reference sequence). As DNA, the CDR3 is TGTGCCAGTACCAAGGGGGGGCCAAGAAACATTCAGTACTTC. Amino acids: CASTKGGPRNIQYF. The complete variable domain, with remaining parts taken from reference TRBV19 and TRBJ2-4, reads DGGITQSPKYLFRKEGQNVTLSCEQNLNHDAMYWYRQDPGQGLRLIYYSQIVNDFQKGDIAEGYSVSREKKESFPLTVTSAQKNPTAFYLCASTKGGPRNIQYFGAGTRLSVL.

The genes are TRBV5-1 and TRBJ1-1; no clear D gene. The CDR3 consists of 13 residues. Looked up from germline, CDR1 is SGHRS and CDR2 is YFSETQ. V dropped 2 bases and J dropped 2 bases, with 7 bases sitting between them. The CDR3 DNA follows: TGCGCCAGCAGCTTTACAGTCAACACTGAAGCTTTCTTT. This gives the protein CASSFTVNTEAFF.

This chain links TRBV5-1 with TRBJ1-2; D ambiguous. The CDR3 totals 15 residues. Germline V gene sequence: CDR1 SGHRS, CDR2 YFSETQ. Between the trimmed V and J ends, which lost 4 bases and 5 bases, there was a span of 18 bases. CDR3 coding DNA: TGCGCCAGCAGCGCACACAGCGGATCGTCATATGGCTACACCTTC. Amino acid sequence: CASSAHSGSSYGYTF.

The chain carries TRBV28 and TRBJ2-3, with 8 bases lining up with TRBD2. Germline CDR1 reads MDHEN; CDR2 reads SYDVKM. V trimming: 5 bases; J trimming: 2 bases; junction bases outside the gene matches: 6. There are 15 residues in the CDR3. The CDR3 region has the DNA TGTGCCAGCAGTCGAGCGGGGGCCATCACAGATACGCAGTATTTT. It specifies CASSRAGAITDTQYF.

J is TRBJ1-6 and V is TRBV5-6, with D possibly TRBD1 on 5 matching bases. This CDR3 comprises 14 residues. Between the trimmed V and J ends, which lost 5 bases and 9 bases, there was a span of 15 bases. Per the germline V gene, CDR1 is SGHDT and CDR2 is YYEEEE. For the CDR3, the DNA is TGTGCCAGCAGGGACACCAGCATCGGTTCACCCCTCCACTTT. Translating it yields CASRDTSIGSPLHF.

The V and J genes are TRBV11-3 and TRBJ2-7, with a possible D match to TRBD2 (5 bases). Germline CDR1 reads SGHNT; CDR2 reads YENEEA. Deletions cut 1 base from V and 3 bases from J, with 10 bases between. The CDR3 has 14 amino acids. CDR3 coding DNA: TGTGCCAGCAGCTTAGTCCCGGAGGTCTACGAGCAGTACTTC. It yields the protein CASSLVPEVYEQYF.

In its sample, this clone was seen a few times. V is TRBV7-6 and J is TRBJ2-1; the match to TRBD2 covers 8 bases. This CDR3 comprises 15 residues. After removal of 5 bases from V and 2 bases from J, the junction contained 5 bases not matched to a gene. The germline CDR1 and CDR2 sequences are SGHVS and FNYEAQ. The CDR3 sequence is CASSPGGVPYNEQFF. DNA of the CDR3: TGTGCCAGCAGCCCCGGGGGGGTACCCTACAATGAGCAGTTCTTC.